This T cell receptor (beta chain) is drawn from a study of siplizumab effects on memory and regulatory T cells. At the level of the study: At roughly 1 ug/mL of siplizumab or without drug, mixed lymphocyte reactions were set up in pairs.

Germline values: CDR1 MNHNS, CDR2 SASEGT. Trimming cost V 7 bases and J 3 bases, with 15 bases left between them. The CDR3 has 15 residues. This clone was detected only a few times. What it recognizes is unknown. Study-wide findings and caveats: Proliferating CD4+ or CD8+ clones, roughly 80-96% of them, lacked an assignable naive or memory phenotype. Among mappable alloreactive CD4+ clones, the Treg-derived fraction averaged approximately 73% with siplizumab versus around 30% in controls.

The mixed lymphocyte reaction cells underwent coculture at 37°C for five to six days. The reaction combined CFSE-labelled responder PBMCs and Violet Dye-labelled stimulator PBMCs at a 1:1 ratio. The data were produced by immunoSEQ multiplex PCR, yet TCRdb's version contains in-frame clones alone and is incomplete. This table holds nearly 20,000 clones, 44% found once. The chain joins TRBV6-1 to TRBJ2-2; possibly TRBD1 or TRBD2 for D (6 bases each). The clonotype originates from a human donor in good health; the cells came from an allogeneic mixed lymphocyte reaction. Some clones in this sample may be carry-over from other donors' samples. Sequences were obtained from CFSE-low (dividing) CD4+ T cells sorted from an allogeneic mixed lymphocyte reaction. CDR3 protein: CASNGGGLDTGELFF. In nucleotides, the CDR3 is TGTGCCAGCAACGGTGGGGGGCTAGACACCGGGGAGCTGTTTTTT.